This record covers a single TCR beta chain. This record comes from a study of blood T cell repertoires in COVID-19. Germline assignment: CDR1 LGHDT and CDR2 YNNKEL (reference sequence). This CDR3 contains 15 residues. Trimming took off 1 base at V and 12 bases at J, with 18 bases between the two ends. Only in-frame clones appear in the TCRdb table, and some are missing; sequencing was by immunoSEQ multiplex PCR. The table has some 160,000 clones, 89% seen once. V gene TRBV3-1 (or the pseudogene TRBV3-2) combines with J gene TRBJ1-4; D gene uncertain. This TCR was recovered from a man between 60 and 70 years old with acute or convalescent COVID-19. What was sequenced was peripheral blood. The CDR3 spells CASSQVAANRVELFF. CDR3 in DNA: TGTGCCAGCAGCCAAGTTGCTGCAAACCGGGTCGAACTGTTTTTT.